The present TCR beta chain was sequenced within a study of T-cell reconstitution after alpha-beta-depleted transplantation in children. This clonotype was found many times. The antigen is not known. Study results and caveats: Several hundred expanded graft clones reportedly supplied alpha-beta T cells about two months after transplant. Some patients owed their high day-60 TCRbeta diversity to surviving recipient T cells and thymic progenitors. When one year had passed after transplant, most T-cell counts and diversity came from newly produced T cells.

Germline V gene sequence: CDR1 MNHEY, CDR2 SMNVEV (reference sequence). Trimming took 5 bases from V and 2 from J, leaving 9 bases between them. The CDR3 runs 13 residues. A TCRbeta library incorporating unique molecular identifiers was prepared. Using its own MiXCR run on the PCR reads, TCRdb lists one record per CDR3 protein. The table lists around 600,000 distinct CDR3 sequences, roughly 23% of them singletons, with over 12% in the top ten. The specimen was PBMCs, mostly from graft donor cells, collected 360 days after TCRalphabeta/CD19-depleted stem cell transplant. V and J are TRBV27 and TRBJ1-1, with a weak D call TRBD1 (6 bases). The origin of this receptor is a boy under two years old who had a stem cell transplant for acute myeloid leukemia, so the T cells may come from the graft donor. Here the CDR3 reads CASSADRNTEAFF. CDR3 bases: TGTGCCAGCAGTGCGGACAGAAACACTGAAGCTTTCTTT.